This is a list of T cell receptor beta chains from one sample in a study of CXCR3-negative and CXCR3-positive naive CD8 T cells. TCRdb reprocessed the 5' RACE reads and keeps a single row for each CDR3 protein, giving no DNA. Seen in this sample are just under 90,000 distinct CDR3 sequences; the ten most common clones hold about 0.8%. Sample: naive CXCR3+ CD8+ T cells from blood. These receptors were obtained from a human donor in good health. Some clones in this sample may be carry-over from other donors' samples. The CDR3 runs from the conserved cysteine through the conserved F or W.

j_call,v_call,cdr3_aa
TRBJ1-2,TRBV7-9,CASSDLGTGNNYGYTF
TRBJ2-3,TRBV5-1,CASSSPGPQTADTQYF
TRBJ2-3,TRBV6-5,CASSLSSTDTQYF
TRBJ1-5,TRBV7-2,CASSSTGMGQPQHF
TRBJ2-7,TRBV12-3/TRBV12-4,CASGGGLAEEQYF
TRBJ1-4,TRBV2,CATQAWSNEKLFF
TRBJ2-3,TRBV20-1,CSAPEQGEPSDTQYF
TRBJ2-7,TRBV7-6,CASSSRDGGIYEQYF
TRBJ2-2,TRBV11-2,CASSLEVVGVLTGELFF
TRBJ2-1,TRBV29-1,CRVGLAGENEQFF